This record covers a single TCR beta chain. TCRdb reprocessed the 5' RACE reads and reports one entry per CDR3 protein, with no DNA. This sample carries some 460,000 distinct CDR3 sequences, with over 1.3% going to the ten biggest clones. These data belong to a study of T cells expressing NK-cell markers. The receptor was derived from a woman aged 45-65 years in good health. The sample was blood T cells: a sorted CD56 or NKG2C T cell subset, CD4+ or CD8+ T cells, or bulk PBMC T cells (not recorded which).

The CDR3 loop reads CASRTSGRGEQFF. The V call is TRBV12-3 or TRBV12-4, the J call TRBJ2-1; TCRdb lists TRBD2, though no DNA is available to test this call. The CDR3 covers 13 residues.